The rows below give T cell receptor beta chains drawn from one sample of a study of T-cell reconstitution after alpha-beta-depleted transplantation in children. MiXCR was run by TCRdb on the PCR reads, yielding one entry per CDR3 protein. In the table there are 90,000 to 130,000 distinct CDR3 sequences, approximately 10% of which are singletons. Specimen: PBMCs, collected before TCRalphabeta/CD19-depleted stem cell transplant. These receptors were obtained from a boy younger than 10 with acute lymphoblastic leukemia, due to receive a stem cell transplant. CDR3s include the opening cysteine and the closing phenylalanine or tryptophan. D genes are given only for firm matches. Expanded clones get a size class; other rows say once, few or many, or leave the size out.

d_call: .
v_call: TRBV3-1
j_call: TRBJ2-2
clone_size: few
cdr3_nt: TGTGCCAGCGGGAACTCGGACGGTAACACCGGGGAGCTGTTTTTT
cdr3_aa: CASGNSDGNTGELFF

d_call: .
v_call: TRBV5-1
j_call: TRBJ1-1
clone_size: .
cdr3_nt: TGCGCCAGCAGCTCAATAGACAGGAACACTGAAGCTTTCTTT
cdr3_aa: CASSSIDRNTEAFF

d_call: TRBD2
v_call: TRBV5-1
j_call: TRBJ2-1
clone_size: .
cdr3_nt: TGCGCCAGCAGCTTGGATTGGCGGGGGACCTACTCCTACAATGAGCAGTTCTTC
cdr3_aa: CASSLDWRGTYSYNEQFF

d_call: .
v_call: TRBV5-6
j_call: TRBJ1-5
clone_size: few
cdr3_nt: TGTGCCAGCAGCTTGGATGCAGGGCAAGGGAATCAGCCCCAGCATTTT
cdr3_aa: CASSLDAGQGNQPQHF

d_call: .
v_call: TRBV12-3/TRBV12-4
j_call: TRBJ1-1
clone_size: few
cdr3_nt: TGTGCCAGCAGGCGTGACAGTTGGAGGGTCATGAACACTGAAGCTTTCTTT
cdr3_aa: CASRRDSWRVMNTEAFF

d_call: .
v_call: TRBV27
j_call: TRBJ1-2
clone_size: many
cdr3_nt: TGTGCCAGCAGTTTGAGGGGGGGAGGAGGGTCCAACTATGGCTACACCTTC
cdr3_aa: CASSLRGGGGSNYGYTF

d_call: .
v_call: TRBV7-9
j_call: TRBJ2-4
clone_size: few
cdr3_nt: TGTGCCAGCAGTATAGGGGGAGGCGCCAAAAACATTCAGTACTTC
cdr3_aa: CASSIGGGAKNIQYF

d_call: .
v_call: TRBV5-1
j_call: TRBJ1-1
clone_size: few
cdr3_nt: TGCGCCAGCAGCTTGGCACCGTCCAGGGATCTCACTGAAGCTTTCTTT
cdr3_aa: CASSLAPSRDLTEAFF

d_call: TRBD2
v_call: TRBV5-1
j_call: TRBJ2-3
clone_size: many
cdr3_nt: TGTGCCAGCAGCTTAGCTAGCGGGAGCACAGATACGCAGTATTTT
cdr3_aa: CASSLASGSTDTQYF

d_call: .
v_call: TRBV6-5
j_call: TRBJ2-3
clone_size: many
cdr3_nt: TGTGCCAGCAGTTACCGAGGGGCCGGCACAGATACGCAGTATTTT
cdr3_aa: CASSYRGAGTDTQYF

d_call: .
v_call: TRBV27
j_call: TRBJ1-6
clone_size: few
cdr3_nt: TGTGCCAGCAGTAGAAGGGGATCTTATAATTCACCCCTCCACTTT
cdr3_aa: CASSRRGSYNSPLHF

d_call: .
v_call: TRBV11-2
j_call: TRBJ2-7
clone_size: many
cdr3_nt: TGTGCCAGCAGCCGCTCCGACAGTTCCTACGAGCAGTACTTC
cdr3_aa: CASSRSDSSYEQYF

d_call: .
v_call: TRBV27
j_call: TRBJ2-7
clone_size: many
cdr3_nt: TGTGCCAGCAGTTACACCTACGAGCAGTACTTC
cdr3_aa: CASSYTYEQYF

d_call: TRBD1
v_call: TRBV29-1
j_call: TRBJ1-1
clone_size: .
cdr3_nt: TGCAGCGTGCCCGGCGACAGGGGTAGGGGCACTGAAGCTTTCTTT
cdr3_aa: CSVPGDRGRGTEAFF

d_call: TRBD2
v_call: TRBV3-1
j_call: TRBJ2-2
clone_size: .
cdr3_nt: TGTGCCAGCAGCCAAGATCCGGGAGGAGTAGCGGGAGTAACCGGGGAGCTGTTTTTT
cdr3_aa: CASSQDPGGVAGVTGELFF